This entry concerns a single T cell receptor (beta chain). The antigen is not known. This record comes from a study of shared clonotypes between healthy human individuals. Study-level findings and limits: How much donors shared clonotypes was expected to be affected by sequencing depth. The four-donor shared clonotypes exceeded non-shared clonotypes in generation probability, with non-shared ones scoring lower.

CD4+ cells underwent separation, giving CD45RA+ naive and CD45RA-negative memory subsets. Sequenced by immunoSEQ multiplex PCR; TCRdb stores in-frame clones only, minus some. The data hold about 1 million clones, with around 82% observed a single time. The CDR3 sequence is 17 residues long. The V and J ends lost 4 bases and 1 base, in that order; junction bases with no gene match: 11. The V gene's germline CDR1 is SGHRS and CDR2 YFSETQ. The clonotype was recovered from a man aged 18 to 29 in good health. Some clones in this sample may be carry-over from other donors' samples. V and J are TRBV5-1 and TRBJ2-7; 10 nucleotides match TRBD2. Source material: memory CD4+ T cells from PBMCs. This sample's subset: CD45RA-negative fraction. The CDR3 loop is CASSPGAIAGGSYEQYF. The CDR3 region has the DNA TGCGCCAGCAGCCCAGGCGCGATAGCGGGGGGTTCCTACGAGCAGTACTTC.